What follows is one TCR beta chain and its context. The CDR3 has 15 amino acids. V lost 4 bases to trimming and J lost 3 bases; unmatched junction nucleotides: 6. Germline V CDR1 and CDR2: SGHRS, YFSETQ. The data were taken from a study of blood T cell repertoires in COVID-19. About the study: The cDNA or gDNA used as material had been derived from T cells, B-cell-depleted T cells, or PBMCs.

In the original analysis: Scientists estimated how many nucleated cells there were by amplifying reference gene primers. TCRdb's copy holds only in-frame clones and misses some; the assay was immunoSEQ multiplex PCR. V, J and clone size are those of that table, while D and trimming were read from the DNA. The data show hundreds of thousands of clones, roughly 85% seen once. What was sequenced was peripheral blood. V and J are TRBV5-1 and TRBJ1-4; 7 bases match TRBD1. This sequence originates from a man over 45 with active or convalescent COVID-19. CDR3 in DNA: TGCGCCAGCAGCAGCGTAGGACAGGCTAATGAAAAACTGTTTTTT. It specifies CASSSVGQANEKLFF.